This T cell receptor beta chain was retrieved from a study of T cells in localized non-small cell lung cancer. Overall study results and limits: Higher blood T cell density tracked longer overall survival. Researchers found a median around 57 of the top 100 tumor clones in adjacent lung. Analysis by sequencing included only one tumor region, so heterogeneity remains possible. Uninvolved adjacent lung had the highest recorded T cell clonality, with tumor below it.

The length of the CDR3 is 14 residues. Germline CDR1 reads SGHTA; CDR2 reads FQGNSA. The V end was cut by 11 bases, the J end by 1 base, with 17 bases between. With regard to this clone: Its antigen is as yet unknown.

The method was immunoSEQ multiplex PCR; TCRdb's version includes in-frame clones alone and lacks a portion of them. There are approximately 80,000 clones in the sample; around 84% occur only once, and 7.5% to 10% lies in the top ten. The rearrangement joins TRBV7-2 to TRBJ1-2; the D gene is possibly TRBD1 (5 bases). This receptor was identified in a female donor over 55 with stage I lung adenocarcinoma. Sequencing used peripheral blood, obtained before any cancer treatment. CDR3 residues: CAGVRGAGNYGYTF. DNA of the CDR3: TGTGCCGGAGTCCGTGGGGCGGGTAACTATGGCTACACCTTC. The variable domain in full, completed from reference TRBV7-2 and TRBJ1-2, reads GAGVSQSPSNKVTEKGKDVELRCDPISGHTALYWYRQSLGQGLEFLIYFQGNSAPDKSGLPSDRFSAERTGGSVSTLTIQRTQQEDSAVYLCAGVRGAGNYGYTFGSGTRLTVV.